Listed below are T cell receptor beta chains from one sample, sequenced in a study of cytomegalovirus exposure and HLA in healthy donors. Repertoires were generated with immunoSEQ multiplex PCR, while TCRdb's copy carries only in-frame clones and drops some. The sample holds over 150,000 clones, 75% to 80% seen once. Sequenced material: PBMCs. The receptors come from a woman aged 40-49 years in good health and CMV-seropositive. CDR3s include the opening cysteine and the closing phenylalanine or tryptophan.

TRBJ2-1 | TRBV9 | CASSSPAGEQFF
TRBJ2-1 | TRBV19 | CASSIGGTSGSSEQFF
TRBJ1-2 | TRBV5-1 | CASSPGQGDGYTF
TRBJ2-7 | TRBV4-3 | CASSQDRGTKAYEQYF
TRBJ2-3 | TRBV4-2 | CASSQWVGSDSTDTQYF
TRBJ2-2 | TRBV7-9 | CASSPKTTSGGTNTGELFF
TRBJ2-7 | TRBV30 | CAWDRQGIKQYF
TRBJ1-1 | TRBV29-1 | CSGGGLNTEAFF
TRBJ2-1 | TRBV28 | CASKPGLAGSSPSYNEQFF
TRBJ2-7 | TRBV10-3 | CAISESQVGYEQYF
TRBJ1-2 | TRBV6-1 | CASSEHDRGRGYTF
TRBJ1-5 | TRBV28 | CASSSLGGTSNQPQHF
TRBJ2-7 | TRBV12-2 | CASRRTQAWTVDPYEQYF
TRBJ2-1 | TRBV19 | CASSMAGVGEQFF
TRBJ2-3 | TRBV15 | CATGRADTQYF
TRBJ2-1 | TRBV2 | CASSGTSGRANEQFF
TRBJ2-2 | TRBV7-2 | CASSLQTGNTGELFF
TRBJ1-2 | TRBV28 | CASKETASYGYTF
TRBJ2-7 | TRBV6-6 | CASSYSGGGPAYEQYF
TRBJ1-5 | TRBV2 | CASSAGEGQPQHF
TRBJ2-7 | TRBV25-1 | CAGGNYAYEQYF
TRBJ1-1 | TRBV6-1 | CASSDLTPPEAFF
TRBJ1-1 | TRBV28 | CASSFPDRNTEAFF
TRBJ2-6 | TRBV6-4 | CASSDRQGSGANVLTF
TRBJ2-3 | TRBV13 | CASSFVSGRAPDTQYF
TRBJ2-3 | TRBV9 | CASSLTSGSTDTQYF
TRBJ1-1 | TRBV2 | CASSVQGNTEAFF
TRBJ2-3 | TRBV11-3 | CASRSGTSFTDTQYF
TRBJ1-2 | TRBV5-8 | CAWGGQSNYGYTF
TRBJ1-2 | TRBV9 | CASSVAVQGSSGYTF
TRBJ2-2 | TRBV6-6 | CASRNGGGTGELFF
TRBJ1-2 | TRBV4-1 | CASSQAGQGGYYGYTF
TRBJ1-1 | TRBV19 | CASSASDREGAEAFF
TRBJ2-7 | TRBV5-4 | CASRPDRSTSYEQYF
TRBJ2-6 | TRBV6-5 | CASSSPGGPGANVLTF
TRBJ1-1 | TRBV30 | CAWSETGYTEAFF
TRBJ2-5 | TRBV5-6 | CASSTMVAGGYGTQYF
TRBJ2-7 | TRBV4-3 | CASSQDYGDRTYEQYF
TRBJ1-4 | TRBV28 | CASTGQAYNEKLLF
TRBJ2-7 | TRBV28 | CASSFSGSSGYEQYF
TRBJ1-2 | TRBV14 | CASSPGYLYGYTF
TRBJ2-1 | TRBV5-4 | CASRATSGRTYNEQFF
TRBJ2-1 | TRBV2 | CASSDYRSSYNEQFF
TRBJ1-2 | TRBV28 | CASRDRIYGYTF
TRBJ2-1 | TRBV18 | CASSPQDLNNEQFF
TRBJ2-6 | TRBV19 | CASYAGTLSGANVLTF